The clone carrying this TCR beta chain was observed a single time. Its antigen is currently unknown. Because the CDR3 is missing its conserved closing phenylalanine or tryptophan, this is likely a read error. The data were taken from a study of T cell repertoires in cytomegalovirus infection. Regarding the study as a whole: HLA-C-restricted CMV-specific TCR beta clonotypes prevailed in the ex vivo response.

MiXCR, run by TCRdb on the reads, gives a single entry per CDR3 protein. The sample consists of roughly 600,000 distinct CDR3 sequences, around 24% of them appearing once. The CDR3 has 20 residues. With 1 base clipped from V and 0 bases from J, the junction kept 10 bases outside the gene matches. Germline V gene sequence: CDR1 SGHVS, CDR2 FNYEAQ. The sequence derives from a human donor in good health (CMV status not recorded). Some clones in this sample may be carry-over from other donors' samples. Sequences were obtained from CD8+ T cells from PBMCs. This sequence joins TRBV7-6 and TRBJ2-1; 12 nucleotides match TRBD2. The CDR3 sequence: CASSLVTLAGGPASYNEQFY. CDR3 nucleotides: TGTGCCAGCAGCTTAGTTACACTAGCGGGGGGCCCCGCCTCCTACAATGAGCAGTTCTAC.